These 3 T cell receptor beta chains were sequenced from one sample in a study of CD8+ T cells in alopecia areata. Treatment indicated: oral pan-JAK inhibitor, 5-10 mg twice daily. Sequencing relied on a cDNA template that was reverse transcribed from extracted RNA. Data came from immunoSEQ multiplex PCR; TCRdb stores just in-frame clones and leaves some out. The profile shows approximately 110,000 clones, around 53% of them singletons. This material consisted of CD8+ T cells sorted from blood, taken at week 24, from a patient treated with tofacitinib. The receptors come from a human donor with alopecia areata.

This CDR3 reads CASSEIGENTEAFF. CDR3 DNA sequence: TGTGCCAGCAGTGAGATTGGGGAGAACACTGAAGCTTTCTTT. The J gene is TRBJ1-1, the V gene TRBV2; D is unresolved. CDR1 SNHLY and CDR2 FYNNEI come from the germline V gene. The CDR3 covers 14 residues. V was pared by 3 bases and J by 1 base, with 9 bases between.

This clone was picked up a small number of times. This rearrangement joins TRBV15 to TRBJ2-7, with TRBD2 matching over 9 bases. V lost 1 base and J lost 7; bases outside the gene matches: 8. CDR1 is LNHNV, CDR2 YYDKDF, per germline (reference sequence). The CDR3 consists of 15 residues. Written as DNA, the CDR3 is TGTGCCACCAGCAGAGGGGCTAGCGGGGAATTGGAGCAGTACTTC. Its translation: CATSRGASGELEQYF.

J is TRBJ2-3 and V is TRBV5-6; 8 positions agree with TRBD1. Per the germline V gene, CDR1 is SGHDT and CDR2 is YYEEEE. V was clipped by 3 bases and J by 8 bases; unmatched bases: 2. The CDR3 runs 12 residues. CDR3 bases: TGTGCCAGCAGCTACGACAGGGGTACGCAGTATTTT. Its translation is CASSYDRGTQYF.